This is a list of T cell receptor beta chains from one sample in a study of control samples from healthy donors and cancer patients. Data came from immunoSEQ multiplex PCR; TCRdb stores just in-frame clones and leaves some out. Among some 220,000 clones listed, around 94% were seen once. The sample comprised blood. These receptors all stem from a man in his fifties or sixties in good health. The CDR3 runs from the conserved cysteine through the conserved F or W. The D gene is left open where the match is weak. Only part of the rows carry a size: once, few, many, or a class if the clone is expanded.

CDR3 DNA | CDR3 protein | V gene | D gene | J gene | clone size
TGTGCCAGCAGAGGGACAGTTTCCTACAATGAGCAGTTCTTC | CASRGTVSYNEQFF | TRBV27 | TRBD1 | TRBJ2-1 | -
TGTGCCACCAGTGATGTAGGAGTCGCCCTAGGGATTCAGCCCCAGCATTTT | CATSDVGVALGIQPQHF | TRBV24-1 | - | TRBJ1-5 | -
TGTGCCAGCAGTTCTTATAACGACCTCAAACGGAGCTACACCTTC | CASSSYNDLKRSYTF | TRBV6-2/TRBV6-3 | - | TRBJ1-2 | -
TGTGCCAGCAGCCGCAACAGGGACCACTATGGCTACACCTTC | CASSRNRDHYGYTF | TRBV3-1/TRBV3-2 | - | TRBJ1-2 | -
TGTGCCTGGAGTGTACAGGTCAGGCCCTACGAGCAGTACTTC | CAWSVQVRPYEQYF | TRBV30 | - | TRBJ2-7 | -
TGTGCCAGCAGTTTCGGCGGGGCGAACACCGGGGAGCTGTTTTTT | CASSFGGANTGELFF | TRBV28 | - | TRBJ2-2 | -
TGTGCCTGGAGTACGGGAGGCAGTTGGTCCTACAATGAGCAGTTCTTC | CAWSTGGSWSYNEQFF | TRBV30 | TRBD2 | TRBJ2-1 | -
TGTGCCAGCAGCCCTCCGCGTGAGAACACCGGGGAGCTGTTTTTT | CASSPPRENTGELFF | TRBV7-9 | - | TRBJ2-2 | -
TGTGCCAGCAGCACCCGCCGGGACAGGGCAACTGAAGCTTTCTTT | CASSTRRDRATEAFF | TRBV14 | TRBD1 | TRBJ1-1 | -
TGTGCCAGCTCACTGGGGACACTTAACTATGGCTACACCTTC | CASSLGTLNYGYTF | TRBV18 | - | TRBJ1-2 | -
TGTGCCAGCAGCTTCCCCCAGGGAGGGACGGAGACCCAGTACTTC | CASSFPQGGTETQYF | TRBV7-3 | TRBD2 | TRBJ2-5 | -
TGTGCCAGCAGTGAAGCGGCGATTGGAAGTGAGCAGTTCTTC | CASSEAAIGSEQFF | TRBV6-1 | - | TRBJ2-1 | -
TGTGCCAGCAGCTTAGCCCCCGGCAGGACTGGCTACACCTTC | CASSLAPGRTGYTF | TRBV11-2 | - | TRBJ1-2 | -
TGTGCCAGCAGCCCTTCAGAAGGGCTTGGTGAAAAACTGTTTTTT | CASSPSEGLGEKLFF | TRBV9 | - | TRBJ1-4 | -
TGTGCCAGCAGCGGGCCGGGACAATTCTATCAGCCCCAGCATTTT | CASSGPGQFYQPQHF | TRBV2 | - | TRBJ1-5 | -
TGCGCCAGCAGCTCCTCTAGCGGGAGTACCGGGGAGCTGTTTTTT | CASSSSSGSTGELFF | TRBV5-1 | TRBD2 | TRBJ2-2 | -
TGCGCCAGCAGCTTGTCGTCCGGATCGAATGAAAAACTGTTTTTT | CASSLSSGSNEKLFF | TRBV5-1 | - | TRBJ1-4 | -
TGTGCCAGCTCACCGGGAGGGACAGGGCACCGCGCTGGGGCCAACGTCCTGACTTTC | CASSPGGTGHRAGANVLTF | TRBV18 | TRBD1 | TRBJ2-6 | -
TGTGCCAGCAGTGAACTTGTGGGCGGCACAGATACGCAGTATTTT | CASSELVGGTDTQYF | TRBV6-1 | - | TRBJ2-3 | -
TGTGCCAGCAGTGGCCAGACAGGGGCGGATTCACCCCTCCACTTT | CASSGQTGADSPLHF | TRBV2 | TRBD1 | TRBJ1-6 | once
TGCGCCAGCAGCTTTTTAGACAGTTTATACGAGCAGTACTTC | CASSFLDSLYEQYF | TRBV5-1 | - | TRBJ2-7 | -
TGCGCCAGCAGCTTGCAGGCAGGGGGGGTCTATGGCTACACCTTC | CASSLQAGGVYGYTF | TRBV5-1 | TRBD1 | TRBJ1-2 | -
TGCGCCAGCAGCCAAGGAGGACACCCTATCTCGGAGCAGTACTTC | CASSQGGHPISEQYF | TRBV4-1 | - | TRBJ2-7 | -
TGTGCCACCAGTGATACCCGGACGTACGGCTACACCTTC | CATSDTRTYGYTF | TRBV24-1 | - | TRBJ1-2 | -
TGTGCCAGCAGCGTAAGGGAAAATCAGCCCCAGCATTTT | CASSVRENQPQHF | TRBV9 | - | TRBJ1-5 | -
TGTGCCGGGGCAGAGCAGCGCAATCAGCCCCAGCATTTT | CAGAEQRNQPQHF | TRBV6-6 | - | TRBJ1-5 | -
TGTGCCAGCAGCCCGGGGGTGGGGGTTGAGCAGTTCTTC | CASSPGVGVEQFF | TRBV11-2 | - | TRBJ2-1 | few
TGTGCCTGGACCCCCGGGTGGACCTCTGGGGCCAACGTCCTGACTTTC | CAWTPGWTSGANVLTF | TRBV30 | - | TRBJ2-6 | few
TGTGCCAGCAGCTTATTGGACAGCAATCAGCCCCAGCATTTT | CASSLLDSNQPQHF | TRBV5-6 | - | TRBJ1-5 | -
TGTGCCAGCAGTGACGTCCGACTTATGGGGCCCCAGCATTTT | CASSDVRLMGPQHF | TRBV2 | - | TRBJ1-5 | -
TGCGCCAGCAGCCAAGTCTCTGGGGCCAACGTCCTGACTTTC | CASSQVSGANVLTF | TRBV4-1 | - | TRBJ2-6 | -
TGTGCCAGCAGTTACAGGGGAAATCAGCCCCAGCATTTT | CASSYRGNQPQHF | TRBV28 | TRBD1 | TRBJ1-5 | -
TGTGCCAGCAGCTTAGATAGGGTCAATGAGCAGTTCTTC | CASSLDRVNEQFF | TRBV7-8 | - | TRBJ2-1 | -
TGTGCCAGCTCACCAACAGATACGCAGTATTTT | CASSPTDTQYF | TRBV18 | - | TRBJ2-3 | once
TGTGCCAGCAGAAACCGGGGTGAAGCTTTCTTT | CASRNRGEAFF | TRBV28 | - | TRBJ1-1 | -
TGTGCCAGCTCAGCCGTCGCAGGAAGCAATCAGCCCCAGCATTTT | CASSAVAGSNQPQHF | TRBV18 | - | TRBJ1-5 | -
TGTGCCAGCAGTTCACAGTGGGACTACGAGCAGTACTTC | CASSSQWDYEQYF | TRBV5-4 | - | TRBJ2-7 | -